Shown below are 24 T cell receptor beta chains from a single sample sequenced in a study of PD-L1 blockade in urothelial cancer. Assay used: immunoSEQ multiplex PCR; TCRdb lists only in-frame clones, some missing. The sample includes 20,000 to 30,000 clones, around 82% seen only once; the top ten take around 9.6%. Sequencing was performed on PBMCs, taken around atezolizumab (anti-PD-L1) treatment. The source is a man between 65 and 85 years old with urothelial cancer.

The chain employs TRBV27 and TRBJ1-5; possibly TRBD1 for D (6 bases). Deletions cut 5 bases from V and 4 bases from J, with 18 bases between. This CDR3 is built from 16 residues. Germline V gene lookup returns CDR1 MNHEY and CDR2 SMNVEV (reference sequence). The CDR3 protein is CASSGTPGVPNQPQHF. DNA for the CDR3: TGTGCCAGCAGTGGCACCCCAGGGGTGCCTAATCAGCCCCAGCATTTT.

This chain connects TRBV20-1 to TRBJ2-7; no reliable D call. CDR1 and CDR2 from the germline V gene are DFQATT and SNEGSKA (reference sequence). The V and J ends lost 2 bases and 5 bases respectively, with 7 bases between them. The CDR3 is 11 residues long. CDR3 sequence reads: CSARSLDEQYF. As DNA, the CDR3 is TGCAGTGCTAGATCTTTAGACGAGCAGTACTTC.

The gene calls are TRBV9 and TRBJ1-1, with D maybe TRBD1 (5 bases). The V end lost 0 bases, the J end lost 3 bases, and 9 bases lay between the germline ends. CDR3 length equals 14 residues. The germline CDR1 and CDR2 sequences are SGDLS and YYNGEE. Written as DNA, the CDR3 is TGTGCCAGCAGCGTAGTTTCAGGGTACACTGAAGCTTTCTTT. As protein: CASSVVSGYTEAFF.

This rearrangement joins TRBV28 to TRBJ1-1; D might be TRBD1 (5 bases). V lost 4 bases, J lost 3 bases, and 12 bases lay in between. From germline, CDR1 is MDHEN and CDR2 SYDVKM. The CDR3 is made up of 14 amino acids. DNA of the CDR3: TGTGCCAGCAGTTCTACCAGGGTGCACACTGAAGCTTTCTTT. Its protein is CASSSTRVHTEAFF.

This clone was counted between two and nine times. The chain uses TRBV4-1 and TRBJ1-3; D gene unclear. The germline V gene has CDR1 MGHRA and CDR2 YSYEKL. The CDR3 has 14 residues. Trimming cost V 0 bases and J 9 bases, with 12 bases left between them. DNA of the CDR3: TGCGCCAGCAGCCAAGATCGGGGATCTAGCACCATATATTTT. This codes for CASSQDRGSSTIYF.

This chain uses TRBV6-1 with TRBJ1-5; the D is unclear. The ends were cut back, 4 bases at V and 0 bases at J, with 22 bases in the middle. CDR3 length: 19 amino acids. CDR1 is MNHNS and CDR2 is SASEGT in the germline V gene. CDR3 amino acids: CASSVRAVEGGYSNQPQHF. For the CDR3, the DNA is TGTGCCAGCAGTGTCCGTGCCGTGGAGGGAGGATATAGCAATCAGCCCCAGCATTTT.

J is TRBJ2-7 and V is TRBV5-1; D is possibly TRBD1 (6 bases). This CDR3 comprises 13 residues. The V gene's germline CDR1 is SGHRS and CDR2 YFSETQ. The V and J ends lost 3 bases and 4 bases respectively, with 11 bases between them. CDR3 DNA: TGCGCCAGCAGCTCCGTGGGGGCGTACGAGCAGTACTTC. The encoded protein is CASSSVGAYEQYF.

The gene calls are TRBV29-1 and TRBJ2-3; 12 positions agree with TRBD2. The CDR3 covers 16 residues. Trimming cost V 7 bases and J 6 bases; bases outside gene matches: 14. CDR1 SQVTM and CDR2 ANQGSEA come from the germline V gene. CDR3 sequence reads: CSAYSGASGRADTQYF. The CDR3, as DNA: TGCAGCGCCTACTCCGGGGCTAGCGGGAGGGCGGATACGCAGTATTTT.

The gene calls are TRBV6-1 and TRBJ1-1, with 7 bases that match TRBD1. V gave up 4 bases and J gave up 5 bases; unmatched junction bases: 7. The CDR3 is 14 amino acids. The V gene's germline CDR1 is MNHNS and CDR2 SASEGT. The CDR3 loop is CASSGDSGRTEAFF. Here the CDR3 DNA reads TGTGCCAGCAGTGGGGACAGTGGGAGGACTGAAGCTTTCTTT.

This chain joins TRBV2 and TRBJ2-2, with D uncertain. V was shortened by 7 bases and J by 1 base, with 10 bases between the two germline ends. Germline assignment: CDR1 SNHLY and CDR2 FYNNEI. This CDR3 has 14 residues. As DNA, the CDR3 is TGTGCCAGCAAATCCCTCTTGAACACCGGGGAGCTGTTTTTT. This gives the protein CASKSLLNTGELFF.

This clone was recorded a few times. The chain carries TRBV6-1 and TRBJ2-3; D perhaps matches TRBD2 (6 bases). There are 16 residues in the CDR3. The germline V gene has CDR1 MNHNS and CDR2 SASEGT. V lost 2 bases, J lost 8 bases, and 20 bases lay in between. The chain's CDR3 is CASSEFSASGGLTQYF. CDR3 DNA sequence: TGTGCCAGCAGTGAATTTTCAGCGTCTGGAGGGCTTACGCAGTATTTT.

The chain links TRBV6-5 to TRBJ2-5, with TRBD2 matching 7 bases. Germline V gives CDR1 MNHEY, CDR2 SVGAGI. V shed 10 bases, J shed 1 base, and the junction held 3 bases outside the gene matches. The CDR3 consists of 12 residues. CDR3 sequence (DNA): TGTGCCACCCGGGGGGTCCAAGAGACCCAGTACTTC. The encoded protein is CATRGVQETQYF.

The chain has TRBV6-1 and TRBJ2-5; 7 bases match TRBD1. In germline, CDR1 is MNHNS, CDR2 SASEGT. The CDR3 spans 15 residues. With 0 bases clipped from V and 2 bases from J, the junction kept 3 bases outside the gene matches. The CDR3 DNA sequence: TGTGCCAGCAGTGAAGCGGGACAGACTCAAGAGACCCAGTACTTC. This sequence encodes CASSEAGQTQETQYF.

The J gene is TRBJ1-1, the V gene TRBV28, with no clear D. CDR1 and CDR2 from the germline V gene are MDHEN and SYDVKM. The CDR3 runs to 15 residues. V lost 10 bases to trimming and J lost 0 bases, with 18 bases between them. CDR3 protein: CATSPYSQMNTEAFF. The CDR3 bases are TGTGCCACCAGCCCTTACAGCCAGATGAACACTGAAGCTTTCTTT.

As DNA, the CDR3 is TGTGCCAGCAGCTTGGGGACTTATACCTACGAGCAGTACTTC. This gives the protein CASSLGTYTYEQYF. The rearrangement joins TRBV7-9 to TRBJ2-7; a weak D match, TRBD2 (6 bases). The CDR3 spans 14 residues. Germline V gene data show CDR1 as SEHNR and CDR2 as FQNEAQ (reference sequence). The germline V and J ends were trimmed by 3 bases and 2 bases, with 11 bases remaining between them.

The chain links TRBV15 to TRBJ2-7; unclear D gene. V was pared by 0 bases and J by 0 bases, with 9 bases between. The CDR3 length is 15 residues. Germline V gene lookup returns CDR1 LNHNV and CDR2 YYDKDF (reference sequence). CDR3 nucleotide sequence: TGTGCCACCAGCAGAGAACTGATAGCCTCCTACGAGCAGTACTTC. It yields the protein CATSRELIASYEQYF.

CDR3 DNA: TGTGCCAGCAGTCCCCAGCGGGAAGCCTACGAGCAGTACTTC. It yields the protein CASSPQREAYEQYF. The gene calls are TRBV28 and TRBJ2-7; 7 bases align to TRBD2. The germline CDR1 and CDR2 sequences are MDHEN and SYDVKM. The CDR3 spans 14 residues. The J segment lost 2 bases and the V segment lost 5 bases, leaving 6 bases of the junction unmatched.

This clone was seen a few times. This CDR3 reads CASSLRDSGRPETQYF. CDR3 in DNA: TGTGCCAGCAGCTTGAGGGACTCCGGACGTCCAGAGACCCAGTACTTC. This chain joins TRBV9 and TRBJ2-5, with a tentative D call TRBD2 (6 bases). Deletions cut 4 bases from V and 4 bases from J, with 20 bases between. This CDR3 has 16 amino acids. Germline CDR1 reads SGDLS; CDR2 reads YYNGEE. Full variable domain (remainder filled in from reference TRBV9 and TRBJ2-5): DSGVTQTPKHLITATGQRVTLRCSPRSGDLSVYWYQQSLDQGLQFLIQYYNGEERAKGNILERFSAQQFPDLHSELNLSSLELGDSALYFCASSLRDSGRPETQYFGPGTRLLVL.

This chain links TRBV6-4 with TRBJ1-2; 10 positions agree with TRBD1. V lost 5 bases, J lost 6 bases, and 3 bases stayed unmatched. Germline CDR1 is MRHNA and CDR2 is SNTAGT. The CDR3 length is 13 residues. The CDR3 region is CASSRQGADGYTF. The CDR3, as DNA: TGTGCCAGCAGTCGACAGGGGGCAGATGGCTACACCTTC.

CDR3 in amino acids: CASRGQGFGGYTF. The CDR3 coding sequence is TGTGCCAGCAGAGGACAGGGGTTCGGGGGCTACACCTTC. The J gene is TRBJ1-2, the V gene TRBV27, with 9 nucleotides matching TRBD1. Germline V gives CDR1 MNHEY, CDR2 SMNVEV (reference sequence). V gave up 6 bases and J gave up 8 bases; unmatched junction bases: 7. The CDR3 runs 13 residues.

The CDR3 nucleotides read TGTGCCAGCAGCCCGGGACAGGGGGATACTAAAGAGACCCAGTACTTC. Translating gives CASSPGQGDTKETQYF. The chain has TRBV5-4 and TRBJ2-5, with 11 nucleotides matching TRBD1. J gave up 3 bases and V 4 bases, and 8 bases lay outside the gene matches. The CDR3 has 16 amino acids. The germline V gene has CDR1 SGHNT and CDR2 YYREEE (reference sequence).

This chain connects TRBV4-1 to TRBJ2-7; 9 bases are a match to TRBD1. V was clipped by 1 base and J by 5 bases; unmatched bases: 12. Germline values: CDR1 MGHRA, CDR2 YSYEKL. The CDR3 extends over 17 amino acids. CDR3 residues: CASSQGGQGRFTHEQYF. CDR3 DNA sequence: TGCGCCAGCAGCCAAGGGGGACAGGGACGCTTTACCCACGAGCAGTACTTC.

As concerns this clone: This same CDR3 is encoded by further DNA sequences in the sample. This chain connects TRBV4-1 to TRBJ2-2; TRBD1 agrees at 7 bases. V lost 3 bases to trimming and J lost 4 bases; unmatched junction nucleotides: 5. The CDR3 totals 15 residues. Germline V CDR1 and CDR2: MGHRA, YSYEKL. DNA of the CDR3: TGCGCCAGCAGCCAGGGACAGCGAGTCACCGGGGAGCTGTTTTTT. It yields the protein CASSQGQRVTGELFF.

The J gene is TRBJ2-2, the V gene TRBV27; D gene uncertain. Germline V CDR1 and CDR2: MNHEY, SMNVEV (reference sequence). Trimming shortened V by 2 bases and J by 4 bases, and 5 bases separated the two germline ends. The CDR3 sequence is 13 residues long. As DNA, the CDR3 is TGTGCCAGCAGTTTAATCTCCACCGGGGAGCTGTTTTTT. It translates to CASSLISTGELFF.